A selection of T cell receptor beta chains follows, all from one sample in a study of T cell changes during pregnancy in multiple sclerosis. Here immunoSEQ multiplex PCR was the method, and the copy in TCRdb shows in-frame clones only, minus some. The table shows 30,000 to 45,000 clones, with about 88% occurring only once. The sequences come from CD4+ T cells from peripheral blood mononuclear cells, collected before pregnancy. The receptors were sampled from a female donor with multiple sclerosis, enrolled in a pregnancy study. CDR3s leave out the opening cysteine and the closing phenylalanine or tryptophan. The order of the fields is CDR3 length, V gene, J gene, CDR3 protein.

12	TRBV29-1	TRBJ2-7	SVRPPGSSYEQY
16	TRBV18	TRBJ2-7	ASSPPTSTGWNSYEQY
12	TRBV27	TRBJ1-1	ASSSPGDYTEAF
10	TRBV27	TRBJ2-1	ASSPGEGEQF
11	TRBV7-9	TRBJ2-1	ASSLVGLNEQF
12	TRBV19	TRBJ1-5	ASSISGSNQPQH
13	TRBV9	TRBJ2-7	ASSVDLASSYEQY
13	TRBV6-5	TRBJ1-2	ASSYSSTTLGGYT
13	TRBV11-2	TRBJ1-2	ASSLGTGSSYGYT
11	TRBV2	TRBJ2-1	ASRTEVYNEQF
11	TRBV30	TRBJ2-7	AWSGQDPYEQY